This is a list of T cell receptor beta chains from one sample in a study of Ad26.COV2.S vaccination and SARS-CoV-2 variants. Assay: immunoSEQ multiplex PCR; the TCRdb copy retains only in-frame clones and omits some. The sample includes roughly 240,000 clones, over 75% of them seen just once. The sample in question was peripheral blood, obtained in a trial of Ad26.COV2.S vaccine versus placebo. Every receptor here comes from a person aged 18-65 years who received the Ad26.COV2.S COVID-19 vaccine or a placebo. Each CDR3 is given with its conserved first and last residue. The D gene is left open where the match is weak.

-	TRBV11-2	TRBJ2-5	TGTGCCAGCAGCCCCCTCTCTGATCGGGGAAACCAAGAGACCCAGTACTTC	CASSPLSDRGNQETQYF
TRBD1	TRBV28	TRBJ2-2	TGTGCCAGCAGTTTCCGGGACAGGAAGGGGGAGCTGTTTTTT	CASSFRDRKGELFF
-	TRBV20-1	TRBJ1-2	TGCAGTGCTAGATCGGGGACTTCGGGCACCTTC	CSARSGTSGTF
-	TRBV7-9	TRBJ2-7	TGTGCCAGCAGCTCACCGGAGGGGGGCTACGAGCAGTACTTC	CASSSPEGGYEQYF
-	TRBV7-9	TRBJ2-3	TGTGCCAGCAGCTCCCGGGACACCCGCACAGATACGCAGTATTTT	CASSSRDTRTDTQYF
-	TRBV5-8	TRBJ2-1	TGTGCCAGCAGCTTTCCGGAGGGGGGGGTGTACAGTGAGCAGTTCTTC	CASSFPEGGVYSEQFF
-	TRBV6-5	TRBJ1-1	TGTGCCAGCAAACAACAGGATTTCAAAGCTTTCTTT	CASKQQDFKAFF
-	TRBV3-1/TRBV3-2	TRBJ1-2	TGTGCCAGCAGCCCCGCATGGGGAAACTATGGCTACACCTTC	CASSPAWGNYGYTF
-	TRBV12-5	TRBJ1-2	TGTGCTAGTGGTGCCGGGGGTAACTATGGCTACACCTTC	CASGAGGNYGYTF
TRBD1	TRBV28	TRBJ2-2	TGTGCCAGCAGTTTACCCGGGACAGGGCTCCCCGGGGAGCTGTTTTTT	CASSLPGTGLPGELFF